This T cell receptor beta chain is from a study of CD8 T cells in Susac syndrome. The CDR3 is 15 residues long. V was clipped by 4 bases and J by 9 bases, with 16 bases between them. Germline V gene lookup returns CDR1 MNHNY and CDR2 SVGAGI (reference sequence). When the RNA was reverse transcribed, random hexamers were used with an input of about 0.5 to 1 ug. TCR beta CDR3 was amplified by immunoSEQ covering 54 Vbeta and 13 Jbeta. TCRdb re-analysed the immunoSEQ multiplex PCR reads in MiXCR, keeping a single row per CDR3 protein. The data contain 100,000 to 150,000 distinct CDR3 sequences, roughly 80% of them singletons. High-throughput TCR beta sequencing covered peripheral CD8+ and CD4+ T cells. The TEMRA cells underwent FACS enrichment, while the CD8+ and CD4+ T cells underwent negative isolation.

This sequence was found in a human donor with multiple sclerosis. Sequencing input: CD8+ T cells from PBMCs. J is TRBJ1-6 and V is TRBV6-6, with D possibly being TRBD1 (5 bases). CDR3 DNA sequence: TGTGCCAGCAGTTTAGAGGGAGGGGAACTTTCACCCCTCCACTTT. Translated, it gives CASSLEGGELSPLHF.